This T cell receptor (beta chain) was profiled in a study of cytotoxic CD8 clonotypes in ibrutinib-treated CLL listed by TCRdb under 2021. Notes on the research overall: The cohort was composed of 11 relapsed/refractory and fewer than 16 treatment-naive patients; IGHV unmutated status was identified in under 18 patients. Responses were partial in around 25 patients and complete in 2; after median approximately 67 months follow-up, roughly 14 stayed in remission and 12 progressed. The response samples were drawn at a median of around eleven months into treatment, with a range of about 6 to 40 months. Patients were still on ibrutinib when every remission and progressive disease sample was collected. On average, each sample had about 250,000 productive templates and approximately 100,000 productive rearrangements. Of the 90 or so participants in the trial, roughly 26 had longitudinal samples available. Cryopreserved peripheral blood mononuclear cells were collected at three points: before therapy, at response, and at either sustained remission or disease progression.

Summary of the overall study and its limitations: At ibrutinib response clonality went up, during sustained remission it held steady, and at progression it dropped back toward baseline. Public clonotypes were rare and either shrank or stayed stable during treatment, and the rise in clonality at ibrutinib response reflected expansion of private clonotypes. Lymph node repertoires were not examined, and the timing of sampling was not matched between patients in sustained remission and those whose disease progressed. At baseline, clonality was higher than in age-matched healthy donors and showed a strong correlation with circulating CD8+ T-cell counts.

A MiSeq instrument was used for deep resolution sequencing, which targeted depths ranging from 1 in 1 million up to 1 in 200,000 T cells, with coverage averaging 10x for each clonotype. The immunoSEQ hsTCRB Kit was used to generate TCR beta libraries. The study's own analysis went as follows. The data were analyzed with ImmunoSEQ Analyzer and ImmunoSEQ Data Assistant, and V, D and J gene assignments followed IMGT definitions. Clonality, with values ranging from 0 to 1, was calculated as one minus the normalized Shannon entropy of productive rearrangement frequencies. Public clonotype analysis was restricted to overrepresented clonotypes comprising at least 0.05% of each patient's repertoire. About twelve repertoires from age-matched healthy donors, obtained from immuneACCESS, served as clonality controls. TCRdb provides this immuneACCESS table in a form limited to in-frame rearrangements. Some clones are lacking; in checked studies, under half of them reflect an unresolved V gene, and why the rest are absent is not known. D and trimming come from the DNA, and the V and J calls and clone size come from that table. The sample table shows 60,000 to 70,000 clones, and approximately 57% are seen once. Jointly, the top ten make up over 12% of the sample.

CDR3 length: 17 amino acids, cysteine to phenylalanine. CDR3 DNA is the only sequence kept; it has 51 bases, read in frame from the first base. The V end loses 0 bases and the J end loses 3 bases, and a stretch of 15 bases separates them. Looking up the germline V gene yields CDR1 SGDLS and CDR2 YYNGEE. In regard to this clone: Its antigen has not been determined. No per-base quality is available; no much larger clone lies one base away.

The sample's time point label, in plain terms: approximately 11 months on ibrutinib. For TCR beta library preparation, 1.5 to 2 micrograms of genomic DNA was extracted from cryopreserved PBMCs. Longitudinal blood samples from CLL patients receiving ibrutinib monotherapy were subjected to high-throughput TCR beta sequencing. The patients took part in an open-label, single-center phase 2 trial of ibrutinib monotherapy. The sequence joins TRBV9 to TRBJ2-2; TRBD1 could be the D gene, as 7 bases match. The material sequenced was PBMCs, taken after 12 months of ibrutinib treatment. The clonotype was recovered from a human donor with chronic lymphocytic leukemia. The base sequence is TGTGCCAGCAGCGTAGGGACAGGCCGGGGGTACACCGGGGAGCTGTTTTTT. This codes for CASSVGTGRGYTGELFF.